The entry below describes one TCR beta chain. V lost 3 bases and J 2 bases, leaving 5 bases between the germline ends. The CDR3 spans 12 residues. Germline V lookup: CDR1 GTSNPN, CDR2 SVGIG (reference sequence). This table comes from immunoSEQ multiplex PCR, and its TCRdb copy is limited to in-frame clones, with some not included. The sample lists 2 million to 2.5 million clones; 80% to 95% were seen once. This sample is drawn from a study of shared clonotypes between healthy human individuals. The gene calls are TRBV30 and TRBJ1-3; D is unclear. Source material: naive CD4+ T cells from PBMCs. Subset noted: CD45RA+ positively selected. This TCR was recovered from a young man in good health. Some clones in this sample may be carry-over from other donors' samples. The CDR3 sequence: CAWSDAGNTIYF. CDR3 in DNA: TGTGCCTGGAGCGACGCTGGAAACACCATATATTTT.